The entry below describes one TCR beta chain. Its antigen remains undetermined. No per-base quality is available; no much larger clone lies one base away. Libraries were constructed by the immunoSEQ multiplex PCR assay. The multiplex PCR relied on a mix of 60 forward primers for TCR Vbeta segments and 13 reverse primers for TCR Jbeta segments. The CDR3 region of rearranged TCR beta genes was amplified from genomic DNA with a multiplex PCR assay. The amplified TCR beta libraries were sequenced on the Illumina HiSeq System as 87-base-pair reads. The authors' analysis ran thus. A later analysis counted 65 million to 90 million unique TCR beta chains across the 640 or so repertoires, and some 12 million of these chains were shared by at least two donors. Raw reads were error-corrected and collapsed into unique sequences with a nearest-neighbor algorithm that merged closely related sequences to remove PCR and sequencing errors. CDR3 sequences were aligned to IMGT reference sequences to assign V, D and J gene segments. Each retained sequence needed at least a six-nucleotide match to both a V gene segment and a J gene segment. A rearrangement counted as productive if the CDR3 had no stop codons and remained in frame with V and J, and every other rearrangement counted as non-productive. Following IMGT convention, CDR3 was defined as the stretch from the second conserved V-encoded cysteine up to the conserved J-encoded phenylalanine. The earlier analysis of 550 to 650 of the donors excluded any sequence lacking an unambiguous match to a single V gene segment. An earlier analysis of 450 to 650 of the donors called V segments functional above 56.7% productive rearrangements and segregating when the between-donor standard deviation exceeded 5%. A statistical classification framework was developed to diagnose cytomegalovirus status using the catalog of TCR beta chain sequences. In a later analysis, TCR nucleotide sequences were compared against IMGT/GENE-DB human TR gene sequences so that V and J genes could be assigned. In a later analysis, CDR3 sequences and most-parsimonious VDJ recombination scenarios were assigned using the TCRdist pipeline. A later analysis defined each TCR beta chain by its CDR3 amino acid sequence plus V-gene family, and excluded reads lacking a unique V-gene family. As a way to deal with suspected cross-contamination and a sequencing artifact, a later analysis dropped 640 or so nucleotide sequences that were highly shared and had low generation probability. In a later analysis, a clonal expansion index for each public chain was calculated from normalized within-repertoire ranks of inferred template counts. Generation probabilities in a later analysis came from a VDJ recombination model fitted to out-of-frame rearrangements, and those results were checked against IGoR. In a later analysis, hypergeometric tests were used to score TCR-TCR, TCR-HLA and TCR-CMV co-occurrence, with a repertoire-size bias correction applied to TCR pairs. A later analysis estimated false discovery rates by permuting HLA or CMV assignments 20 times. In a later analysis, co-occurring TCRs were grouped using DBSCAN, and TCRdist sequence similarity was added for clustering within HLA-allele-positive subsets. Repertoires with fewer than 30,000 or more than 120,000 public chains, plus five repertoires with anomalous nucleotide sharing, were excluded from co-occurrence clustering. TCRdb re-hosts the immuneACCESS table, in-frame sequences only. Its copies lack some clones; in the studies checked, an unresolved V gene accounts for under half of them, and the cause for the rest is not known. Clonal size and the V and J genes are those of that table, whereas D and trimming came from the DNA. This sample holds about 200,000 clones; about four fifths were observed only once. Roughly 3.2% of the sample belongs to the ten largest clones.

This entry comes from a study of cytomegalovirus exposure and HLA in healthy donors (dated by TCRdb to about 2017). General notes on the study: An earlier analysis of some 620 of the donors reported 276 Gb of sequence data and around 120 million unique TCR beta sequences obtained from about 179 million T cells. All discovery cohort repertoires had been generated on a single sequencing platform. A later genetic analysis took genome-wide SNP genotypes for about 55% of the roughly 700 donors and used that subset as a discovery cohort. Among some 410 genotyped donors of the cohort, an average of about 240,000 unique TCR beta nucleotide sequences were sequenced per donor, roughly a sixth of them non-productive. Rather than using new phenotypic data, the later analysis identified candidate immune exposures from TCR beta sequences and from how often those sequences occurred across donors. Besides the first cohort of roughly 700 subjects, a separate validation cohort made up of some 110 different subjects was used. Of the roughly 390 genotyped donors, 65% to 90% were placed in the genetic ancestry cluster associated with self-reported Caucasian donors. A later analysis re-analyzed previously published TCR beta repertoires from 660 or so donors and added high-resolution HLA genotyping to study TCR occurrence patterns. The study used immunosequencing to profile the T cell repertoires of some 600 subjects and linked those repertoires to cytomegalovirus serostatus. To predict cytomegalovirus infection status, the study combined high-throughput TCR immunosequencing, statistical association of individual TCRs with disease status, and machine learning. The number of donors typed differed by locus, with about 629-630 for A, B, C, DRB1 and DQB1, around 500 for DQA1, 600 to 610 for DPA1, and around 430 for DPB1. Around 330 gigabases of sequencing data and around 85 million unique TCR sequences made up an early release that covered under 750 HLA-typed donors. In an earlier analysis of roughly 600 of the donors, high-throughput TCR beta sequencing was used to judge whether each TCR beta V gene segment behaved as functional or pseudogenic. Alongside the repertoire data, information on donor age, sex, ethnicity and CMV serostatus was compiled. The study aimed to test whether signatures of past pathogen exposure could be identified by cataloging public T cell receptors. About five DR-DQ haplotypes were handled as single units for association and clustering because linkage in the cohort was strong. Both class I and class II loci were covered by HLA typing, at four-digit resolution. Results the study describes overall, beyond this receptor: This cohort had only TCR beta chains sequenced, and the lack of alpha or paired-chain data limited which features could be detected. According to a later genetic analysis, donors in an Asian-associated ancestry cluster had fewer N-insertions in productive TCRs than the approximately 630-donor mean. A later genetic analysis associated a missense DCLRE1C variant with V-gene and J-gene trimming of TCR beta chains, and an independent cohort replicated the association. Immune exposure information for the cohort was limited to CMV serostatus. The presence/absence analyses assumed that sequencing depth was roughly uniform across donors, and that assumption may not be true. Correlated functional status among segregating V segments might reflect linkage disequilibrium, but an unknown experimental factor could not be ruled out. The authors suggested that the approach could potentially be generalized to other disease states and immunological phenotypes. Three of the identified cytomegalovirus-associated TCR beta chains were confirmed in vitro to be specific for cytomegalovirus antigens. Several of the top co-occurrence clusters appeared to be linked to parvovirus B19, influenza, CMV and Epstein-Barr virus, according to a later analysis. In both the original and validation cohorts, the classifier was reported to diagnose cytomegalovirus status with high specificity and sensitivity. In a later analysis, the rate of TCR association differed among HLA loci, with DRB1 alleles having the most associated TCRs and HLA-C alleles having the fewest. Because the 87-base-pair reads could not distinguish some IMGT-functional V segments, including TRBV6-2 and TRBV6-3, those segments were excluded. Because counts were too low, roughly 17 rarely observed V segments, including chromosome 9 orphons, were left out of the earlier analysis of over 550 of the donors. In an earlier analysis of about 600 of the donors, most TCR beta V segments appeared in productive rearrangements about 87% or about 30% of the time, broadly matching IMGT annotations. A cluster of highly shared sequence variants was judged likely to represent a technical artifact of the sequencing pipeline. Most TCR sequences were observed very rarely across donors, whereas some public TCRs were present in many individuals. Because some donors lacked HLA typing at each locus, the association tests relied only on the typed subset. At a false discovery rate of 0.05, a later analysis linked around 15,000 TCR beta sequences to specific HLA alleles. Most CMV-associated TCR beta chains appeared to be HLA-restricted in a later analysis, and the HLA associations seemed to be driven largely by CMV exposure. A further reported finding was that TCR beta sequences accurately predicted the HLA-A and HLA-B alleles for most subjects in the first cohort. The study listed approximately 150 TCR beta chains as associated with cytomegalovirus. When HLA alleles, especially DR and DQ, strongly co-occurred, TCR associations were difficult to assign to individual alleles. Compared with equally common non-associated chains, HLA-associated TCR beta chains in a later analysis were more clonally expanded and had lower generation probabilities.

The cohort was made up of 666 healthy bone marrow donors. At the time of sampling, every cohort member was nominally healthy, though immune exposures that went unrecorded were likely present. The donor tested CMV seropositive, placing the donor among the 289 seropositive members of the cohort. Every donor gave a peripheral blood sample, and the peripheral blood mononuclear cells from that sample were used for TCR beta sequencing. The Qiagen DNeasy Blood Extraction Kit was used to extract genomic DNA from the blood cell samples. The CDR3 numbers 16 residues from cysteine through phenylalanine. CDR3 DNA is the only sequence kept; it has 48 bases, read in frame from the first base. CDR1 and CDR2 are read off the germline V gene (reference sequence) as SEHNR and FQNEAQ. Ends trimmed: V by 7 bases, J by 2 bases; bases unmatched to a gene: 12.

Sequencing was done on a sample of PBMCs. The receptor was isolated from a man aged 40-49 years in good health and CMV-seropositive. The chain links TRBV7-9 with TRBJ2-5, with TRBD2 matching 8 junction bases. The nucleotide sequence is given as TGTGCCAGCACCAACTATCGGGGGGGTGGGCAAGAGACCCAGTACTTC. Translated, this is CASTNYRGGGQETQYF.